Listed here is a single T cell receptor beta chain. The data were taken from a study of cytomegalovirus exposure and HLA in healthy donors. The CDR3 totals 14 residues. The V end was cut by 0 bases, the J end by 10 bases, with 15 bases between. The germline CDR1 and CDR2 sequences are SGHTA and FQGTGA. The PCR ran on 60 Vbeta and 13 Jbeta primers. The protocol was immunoSEQ multiplex PCR, while the TCRdb copy is restricted to in-frame clones and leaves out a portion. The top ten hold 4% to 5.5% of the sample, which has fewer than 150,000 clones, 80% seen once. This TCR derives from a man under 40 in good health. Sequenced input: PBMCs. This chain uses TRBV7-3 with TRBJ1-1, with D maybe TRBD1 (6 bases). CDR3 amino acids: CASSLTLIQGGAFF. In DNA form, the CDR3 reads TGTGCCAGCAGCTTAACGTTAATACAGGGTGGAGCTTTCTTT.